These T cell receptor beta chains were read from a single sample in a study of cytomegalovirus exposure and HLA in healthy donors. TCRdb's copy holds only in-frame clones and misses some; the assay was immunoSEQ multiplex PCR. The sample carries 50,000 to 65,000 clones, 82% recorded once. The sequenced material came from PBMCs. The receptors originated from a woman aged 18-30 years in good health and CMV-seronegative. Each CDR3 is given with its conserved first and last residue. D genes are given only for firm matches. Clone size is not always given. Where it is, it says once, few, many or a class for expanded clones.

j_call: TRBJ2-1
d_call: -
clone_size: -
v_call: TRBV6-1
cdr3_aa: CASSEAGELYNEQFF
cdr3_nt: TGTGCCAGCAGTGAGGCAGGGGAACTCTACAATGAGCAGTTCTTC

j_call: TRBJ1-1
d_call: -
clone_size: -
v_call: TRBV7-2
cdr3_aa: CASSLEGERGRNTEAFF
cdr3_nt: TGTGCCAGCAGCTTAGAGGGGGAGCGGGGCAGGAACACTGAAGCTTTCTTT

j_call: TRBJ1-3
d_call: -
clone_size: -
v_call: TRBV6-1
cdr3_aa: CASSRLGASGNTIYF
cdr3_nt: TGTGCCAGCTCCCGGCTGGGAGCCTCTGGAAACACCATATATTTT

j_call: TRBJ1-1
d_call: TRBD1
clone_size: -
v_call: TRBV29-1
cdr3_aa: CSVLPETGVRAFF
cdr3_nt: TGCAGCGTGTTACCGGAGACAGGGGTGCGAGCTTTCTTT

j_call: TRBJ2-4
d_call: -
clone_size: -
v_call: TRBV28
cdr3_aa: CASGQIAKNIQYF
cdr3_nt: TGTGCCAGCGGACAGATAGCCAAAAACATTCAGTACTTC

j_call: TRBJ2-1
d_call: -
clone_size: -
v_call: TRBV6-5
cdr3_aa: CASSYRESSYNEQFF
cdr3_nt: TGTGCCAGCAGTTACCGGGAGTCCTCCTACAATGAGCAGTTCTTC

j_call: TRBJ1-2
d_call: -
clone_size: -
v_call: TRBV19
cdr3_aa: CASSIGRTPNYGYTF
cdr3_nt: TGTGCCAGTAGTATAGGGCGGACACCAAACTATGGCTACACCTTC

j_call: TRBJ1-1
d_call: TRBD1
clone_size: -
v_call: TRBV7-3
cdr3_aa: CASSWDSNTEAFF
cdr3_nt: TGTGCCAGCAGCTGGGACAGTAACACTGAAGCTTTCTTT

j_call: TRBJ2-7
d_call: -
clone_size: -
v_call: TRBV30
cdr3_aa: CAWSVSLYYEQYF
cdr3_nt: TGTGCCTGGAGTGTTAGCCTCTACTACGAGCAGTACTTC

j_call: TRBJ1-1
d_call: -
clone_size: -
v_call: TRBV10-1
cdr3_aa: CASRRDTNTEAFF
cdr3_nt: TGCGCCAGCAGGAGGGACACGAACACTGAAGCTTTCTTT

j_call: TRBJ2-7
d_call: -
clone_size: -
v_call: TRBV28
cdr3_aa: CASSPTGPGSPAFYEQYF
cdr3_nt: TGTGCCAGCAGCCCAACAGGCCCAGGATCCCCGGCCTTCTACGAGCAGTACTTC

j_call: TRBJ1-1
d_call: -
clone_size: -
v_call: TRBV15
cdr3_aa: CATSRDRGGEAFF
cdr3_nt: TGTGCCACCAGCAGAGATCGGGGAGGGGAAGCTTTCTTT

j_call: TRBJ1-2
d_call: -
clone_size: -
v_call: TRBV21-1
cdr3_aa: CAGSGPYGYTF
cdr3_nt: TGTGCCGGCTCAGGCCCGTATGGCTACACCTTC

j_call: TRBJ2-2
d_call: TRBD2
clone_size: -
v_call: TRBV7-2
cdr3_aa: CASSPRTSDNTGELFF
cdr3_nt: TGTGCCAGCAGCCCAAGGACTAGCGACAACACCGGGGAGCTGTTTTTT

j_call: TRBJ2-4
d_call: TRBD2
clone_size: -
v_call: TRBV30
cdr3_aa: CACRTSNIQYF
cdr3_nt: TGTGCCTGTAGGACTAGCAACATTCAGTACTTC

j_call: TRBJ2-7
d_call: -
clone_size: -
v_call: TRBV5-1
cdr3_aa: CASSLGGTSYEQYF
cdr3_nt: TGCGCCAGCAGCTTAGGCGGGACCTCCTACGAGCAGTACTTC

j_call: TRBJ1-1
d_call: TRBD1
clone_size: once
v_call: TRBV18
cdr3_aa: CASSPQGANTEAFF
cdr3_nt: TGTGCCAGCTCACCACAGGGGGCGAACACTGAAGCTTTCTTT

j_call: TRBJ2-5
d_call: TRBD1
clone_size: -
v_call: TRBV27
cdr3_aa: CASKRTGDYETQYF
cdr3_nt: TGTGCCAGCAAGCGGACAGGGGATTACGAGACCCAGTACTTC

j_call: TRBJ1-4
d_call: -
clone_size: -
v_call: TRBV4-1
cdr3_aa: CASSQSQGQAGLFF
cdr3_nt: TGCGCCAGCAGCCAATCGCAGGGTCAAGCGGGACTGTTTTTT

j_call: TRBJ2-3
d_call: -
clone_size: -
v_call: TRBV6-1
cdr3_aa: CASTRASEGTDTQYF
cdr3_nt: TGTGCCAGCACTCGCGCCTCTGAGGGCACAGATACGCAGTATTTT

j_call: TRBJ2-3
d_call: -
clone_size: -
v_call: TRBV19
cdr3_aa: CASKRAASSTDTQYF
cdr3_nt: TGTGCCAGTAAGAGGGCAGCCTCTAGTACAGATACGCAGTATTTT

j_call: TRBJ1-2
d_call: -
clone_size: -
v_call: TRBV19
cdr3_aa: CASSIVTTGNYGYTF
cdr3_nt: TGTGCCAGTAGTATAGTTACGACTGGAAACTATGGCTACACCTTC

j_call: TRBJ2-1
d_call: TRBD2
clone_size: -
v_call: TRBV28
cdr3_aa: CASSGSGGTYNEQFF
cdr3_nt: TGTGCCAGCAGTGGGTCGGGGGGGACCTACAATGAGCAGTTCTTC

j_call: TRBJ2-7
d_call: TRBD2
clone_size: once
v_call: TRBV7-9
cdr3_aa: CASSSSGVSYEQYF
cdr3_nt: TGTGCCAGCAGCTCTAGCGGGGTCTCCTACGAGCAGTACTTC

j_call: TRBJ1-2
d_call: TRBD1
clone_size: -
v_call: TRBV6-5
cdr3_aa: CASSYRGQGGYGYTF
cdr3_nt: TGTGCCAGCAGTTACCGAGGACAGGGAGGATATGGCTACACCTTC

j_call: TRBJ2-1
d_call: TRBD2
clone_size: -
v_call: TRBV30
cdr3_aa: CAWSAGTSPYNEQFF
cdr3_nt: TGTGCCTGGAGCGCCGGGACTAGCCCTTACAATGAGCAGTTCTTC

j_call: TRBJ2-1
d_call: TRBD2
clone_size: once
v_call: TRBV7-3
cdr3_aa: CASSRSGLTGNGQFF
cdr3_nt: TGTGCCAGCAGCCGTAGCGGGCTAACGGGAAATGGGCAGTTCTTC

j_call: TRBJ2-1
d_call: -
clone_size: -
v_call: TRBV10-3
cdr3_aa: CAISESVSRRGGGNEQFF
cdr3_nt: TGTGCCATCAGTGAGTCGGTTTCTCGACGGGGAGGGGGTAATGAGCAGTTCTTC

j_call: TRBJ1-1
d_call: TRBD1
clone_size: -
v_call: TRBV19
cdr3_aa: CASRTGSTNTEAFF
cdr3_nt: TGTGCCAGTAGGACAGGGTCTACGAACACTGAAGCTTTCTTT

j_call: TRBJ1-4
d_call: TRBD1
clone_size: -
v_call: TRBV27
cdr3_aa: CASSFETGPNEKLFF
cdr3_nt: TGTGCCAGCAGTTTCGAGACAGGGCCTAATGAAAAACTGTTTTTT

j_call: TRBJ2-2
d_call: -
clone_size: -
v_call: TRBV7-9
cdr3_aa: CASKGVKTGELFF
cdr3_nt: TGTGCCAGCAAAGGGGTAAAGACCGGGGAGCTGTTTTTT

j_call: TRBJ2-3
d_call: -
clone_size: -
v_call: TRBV15
cdr3_aa: CATRGAQALDTQYF
cdr3_nt: TGTGCCACCCGTGGAGCTCAAGCCCTAGATACGCAGTATTTT

j_call: TRBJ2-3
d_call: -
clone_size: once
v_call: TRBV6-4
cdr3_aa: CASSDGTGTSTDTQYF
cdr3_nt: TGTGCCAGCAGTGATGGAACGGGGACTAGCACAGATACGCAGTATTTT

j_call: TRBJ1-5
d_call: -
clone_size: once
v_call: TRBV28
cdr3_aa: CASSPLDRDNQPQHF
cdr3_nt: TGTGCCAGCAGTCCGCTGGACAGAGACAATCAGCCCCAGCATTTT

j_call: TRBJ2-3
d_call: TRBD2
clone_size: -
v_call: TRBV19
cdr3_aa: CASSSGRTSGRDTQYF
cdr3_nt: TGTGCCAGTAGTTCGGGCCGGACTAGCGGGAGAGATACGCAGTATTTT

j_call: TRBJ2-1
d_call: TRBD2
clone_size: once
v_call: TRBV7-3
cdr3_aa: CASSPSTSGPSSYNEQFF
cdr3_nt: TGTGCCAGCAGCCCCTCGACTAGCGGGCCGAGCTCCTACAATGAGCAGTTCTTC

j_call: TRBJ2-5
d_call: TRBD1
clone_size: -
v_call: TRBV6-5
cdr3_aa: CASSRLTGDQETQYF
cdr3_nt: TGTGCCAGCAGTCGACTGACAGGGGACCAAGAGACCCAGTACTTC

j_call: TRBJ1-2
d_call: -
clone_size: -
v_call: TRBV19
cdr3_aa: CASSPSEYGYTF
cdr3_nt: TGTGCCAGTAGCCCCTCCGAGTATGGCTACACCTTC

j_call: TRBJ2-7
d_call: -
clone_size: -
v_call: TRBV6-5
cdr3_aa: CASSYSSSHEQYF
cdr3_nt: TGTGCCAGCAGTTACTCTTCTAGCCACGAGCAGTACTTC

j_call: TRBJ2-7
d_call: -
clone_size: -
v_call: TRBV5-6
cdr3_aa: CASSLKQVGHEQYF
cdr3_nt: TGTGCCAGCAGCTTGAAACAGGTCGGCCACGAGCAGTACTTC

j_call: TRBJ1-2
d_call: -
clone_size: -
v_call: TRBV11-2
cdr3_aa: CASSLRAANYGYTF
cdr3_nt: TGTGCCAGCAGCTTGAGGGCGGCTAACTATGGCTACACCTTC

j_call: TRBJ2-7
d_call: -
clone_size: -
v_call: TRBV27
cdr3_aa: CASSSLLGSREQYF
cdr3_nt: TGTGCCAGCAGTTCCCTTTTGGGGAGTCGGGAGCAGTACTTC

j_call: TRBJ2-3
d_call: -
clone_size: -
v_call: TRBV18
cdr3_aa: CASSPKLDYTQYF
cdr3_nt: TGTGCCAGCTCACCCAAACTAGACTATACGCAGTATTTT

j_call: TRBJ2-3
d_call: -
clone_size: -
v_call: TRBV6-4
cdr3_aa: CASSASEGGGTDTQYF
cdr3_nt: TGTGCCAGCAGTGCCTCAGAGGGAGGGGGGACAGATACGCAGTATTTT

j_call: TRBJ2-6
d_call: TRBD1
clone_size: -
v_call: TRBV5-8
cdr3_aa: CASSTDRRSGANGLTF
cdr3_nt: TGTGCCAGCAGCACGGACAGGCGCTCTGGGGCCAACGGCCTGACTTTC